A selection of T cell receptor beta chains follows, all from one sample in a study of identical twins. TCRdb passed the 5' RACE reads through MiXCR, listing each CDR3 protein once. The sample consists of a few hundred thousand distinct CDR3 sequences, 9.5% to 10% of them appearing once. These records were also assigned to another study, of yellow fever vaccine responses in identical twins.

The sample was PBMCs. These receptors were taken from a young woman in good health. Both conserved end residues are part of each CDR3. A D gene is named only where the DNA matches it firmly. The size entry is marked missing in some rows and otherwise reads once, few, many or a size class.

CDR3 DNA | CDR3 protein | clone size | V gene | D gene | J gene
TGTGCCAGCAGCTCGTATGCGGGACTAGGACCCAATGAGCAGTTCTTC | CASSSYAGLGPNEQFF | many | TRBV3-1 | TRBD2 | TRBJ2-1
TGTGCCAGCAGTAATAGCGGGAGGACCACAGATACGCAGTATTTT | CASSNSGRTTDTQYF | few | TRBV27 | TRBD2 | TRBJ2-3
TGTGCCAGCAGCTCGAACGGACCCACCTGGGAGGACACTGAAGCTTTCTTT | CASSSNGPTWEDTEAFF | many | TRBV11-2 | . | TRBJ1-1
TGCGCCAGCAGCTTTAAGGGGACCGACACCGGGGAGCTGTTTTTT | CASSFKGTDTGELFF | . | TRBV5-1 | . | TRBJ2-2
TGCAGTGCCCCGGGACGGGGAGACTATGGCTACACCTTC | CSAPGRGDYGYTF | . | TRBV20-1 | . | TRBJ1-2
TGTGCCAGCAGCCGGGTAGCGGGGGGGCTGAATGAGCAGTTCTTC | CASSRVAGGLNEQFF | . | TRBV7-2 | TRBD2 | TRBJ2-1
TGTGCCAGCAGCCAAGACCCTAGCGGGCTCACGCAGTATTTT | CASSQDPSGLTQYF | . | TRBV3-1 | TRBD2 | TRBJ2-3
TGCAGTGCTCAGTTGGGACCCCCATTGAGTGGGGATGAGCAGTTCTTC | CSAQLGPPLSGDEQFF | many | TRBV20-1 | . | TRBJ2-1
TGTGCCAGCAGTTTATTGGCGACAGGGGCTCCCTACGAGCAGTACTTC | CASSLLATGAPYEQYF | many | TRBV27 | TRBD1 | TRBJ2-7
TGTGCCAGCAGGACCCTAGCGGGGGGGATCTACAATGAGCAGTTCTTC | CASRTLAGGIYNEQFF | . | TRBV12-3/TRBV12-4 | TRBD2 | TRBJ2-1
TGTGCCAGCAGTACTACCGGGACAGGGGGTTGGGAGACCCAGTACTTC | CASSTTGTGGWETQYF | . | TRBV12-3/TRBV12-4 | TRBD1 | TRBJ2-5
TGTGCCAGCAGCACTGGGACAGGGGGAGGGAACACTGAAGCTTTCTTT | CASSTGTGGGNTEAFF | few | TRBV12-3/TRBV12-4 | TRBD1 | TRBJ1-1
TGTGCCAGCAGCTTAGAGTTTTCCCGGGACAGGGGTACCTATGGCTACACCTTC | CASSLEFSRDRGTYGYTF | many | TRBV9 | TRBD1 | TRBJ1-2
TGTGCCAGCAGAAGTACCGGGACAGGACCCTACGAGCAGTACTTC | CASRSTGTGPYEQYF | many | TRBV6-1 | TRBD1 | TRBJ2-7
TGTGCCAGCAGCCTACCCCTGAGCGCGCCGAACACCGGGGAGCTGTTTTTT | CASSLPLSAPNTGELFF | . | TRBV7-2 | . | TRBJ2-2
TGTGCCAGCAGTTTTAAGGACAAAGGAAACATTCAGTACTTC | CASSFKDKGNIQYF | few | TRBV12-3/TRBV12-4 | . | TRBJ2-4
TGTGCCAGTAGTATAGAAGCGGTTCCGGGGACCCAGTACTTC | CASSIEAVPGTQYF | . | TRBV19 | . | TRBJ2-5
TGTGCCACCAGCAATGGACTGAGAGGGACAGATACGCAGTATTTT | CATSNGLRGTDTQYF | few | TRBV15 | . | TRBJ2-3
TGTGCCAGCAGCTTAGATCGTAGGACAGGGGTTCAGCCCCAGCATTTT | CASSLDRRTGVQPQHF | few | TRBV7-9 | TRBD1 | TRBJ1-5
TGCGCCAGCAGCCAAGATCCAGGGCGGGAGGGAAATGAGCAGTTCTTC | CASSQDPGREGNEQFF | many | TRBV4-3 | TRBD2 | TRBJ2-1
TGTGCCAGCAGCTTAAGGAGGGGTGTCAATCAGCCCCAGCATTTT | CASSLRRGVNQPQHF | . | TRBV7-9 | . | TRBJ1-5
TGTGCCAGCAGCCCACCGGGACAGGGCAACAATGAGCAGTTCTTC | CASSPPGQGNNEQFF | . | TRBV7-2 | TRBD1 | TRBJ2-1
TGTGCCAGCAAGAACAGAGAGTATAATGAAAAACTGTTTTTT | CASKNREYNEKLFF | . | TRBV12-3/TRBV12-4 | . | TRBJ1-4
TGCGCCAGCAGCCAAGTATTGAAGGGGAAAGTAGGCTTTGGCTACACCTTC | CASSQVLKGKVGFGYTF | many | TRBV4-1 | . | TRBJ1-2
TGTGCCAGCAGCCCTGTCTGGGGGAGGGCCGAGGAGCCGACAGATACGCAGTATTTT | CASSPVWGRAEEPTDTQYF | few | TRBV28 | TRBD2 | TRBJ2-3
TGTGCCAGCCAAGATGGGGACACTGAAGCTTTCTTT | CASQDGDTEAFF | few | TRBV6-2/TRBV6-3 | . | TRBJ1-1
TGTGCCAGCAGCTTATATTACGTGGATGAGCAGTTCTTC | CASSLYYVDEQFF | . | TRBV7-9 | . | TRBJ2-1
TGTGCCAGCAGCACCCAAGGACAGGGAGGATCCAAAAACATTCAGTACTTC | CASSTQGQGGSKNIQYF | . | TRBV9 | TRBD1 | TRBJ2-4
TGTGCCAGCAGGGGGGACAGGGGCTCCTATAATTCACCCCTCCACTTT | CASRGDRGSYNSPLHF | . | TRBV25-1 | TRBD1 | TRBJ1-6
TGTGCCCTAGGGGGACTAGCGGGAAGAACCGGGGAGCTGTTTTTT | CALGGLAGRTGELFF | . | TRBV7-9 | TRBD2 | TRBJ2-2
TGTGCCAGCAGTTACTCGGGCCCCTGGACGGATACGCAGTATTTT | CASSYSGPWTDTQYF | many | TRBV6-5 | . | TRBJ2-3
TGTGCCAGCAGTGAGTCTCGACAGGGGAGAAACATTCAGTACTTC | CASSESRQGRNIQYF | . | TRBV2 | TRBD1 | TRBJ2-4
TGTGCCAGCAGCGTAGATCCAGGGACTAGCGCGCCCAGGGACAATGAGCAGTTCTTC | CASSVDPGTSAPRDNEQFF | . | TRBV9 | TRBD2 | TRBJ2-1
TGCGCCAGCAGCCAAGAATTCTCCGGGTCCTACGAGCAGTACTTC | CASSQEFSGSYEQYF | many | TRBV4-1 | . | TRBJ2-7
TGTGCCTGGACCCTCGGACTAGCGGGAGGGCTGGCCAAAAACATTCAGTACTTC | CAWTLGLAGGLAKNIQYF | few | TRBV30 | TRBD2 | TRBJ2-4
TGCAGTGCAACGACTAGCTCCTCCGGGTTCTTC | CSATTSSSGFF | many | TRBV20-1 | TRBD2 | TRBJ2-1
TGCAGTGCTAGGAAACACGACAGGAAACGCTACGAGCAGTACTTC | CSARKHDRKRYEQYF | few | TRBV20-1 | . | TRBJ2-7
TGTGCCAGCAGCCCACCCGGGGGGACCTCTGGAGACGAGCAGTACTTC | CASSPPGGTSGDEQYF | few | TRBV5-4 | TRBD2 | TRBJ2-7
TGCAGTGCTAATAACCGGGACTGGGGCGGCGGTGAGCAGTTCTTC | CSANNRDWGGGEQFF | many | TRBV20-1 | . | TRBJ2-1
TGTGCCACCAAGAGGGAGGGAACTGAAGCTTTCTTT | CATKREGTEAFF | . | TRBV6-6 | . | TRBJ1-1
TGTGCCATCCGAGGCTCGCCCCCTAACGGGCATGGCTACACCTTC | CAIRGSPPNGHGYTF | few | TRBV19 | . | TRBJ1-2
TGTGCCAGCTCACGACTGACAGGGAACACCGGGGAGCTGTTTTTT | CASSRLTGNTGELFF | many | TRBV18 | . | TRBJ2-2
TGTGCCAGCAGCTTAATCACAGGGGGCTTGAATGAGCAGTTCTTC | CASSLITGGLNEQFF | many | TRBV7-6 | TRBD1 | TRBJ2-1
TGTGCCAGCAGCCCGACAGTGGAAGAGACCCAGTACTTC | CASSPTVEETQYF | . | TRBV6-1 | . | TRBJ2-5
TGTGCCAGCAGCTTAGGACCGCCGGGGGAGACCCAGTACTTC | CASSLGPPGETQYF | . | TRBV7-9 | . | TRBJ2-5
TGTGCCAGCAGCTCACAGCGGTCTGGGGAGACCCAGTACTTC | CASSSQRSGETQYF | few | TRBV7-2 | . | TRBJ2-5
TGCAGCGTTGTCCTTAGCGGGGGATCAAGCACAGATACGCAGTATTTT | CSVVLSGGSSTDTQYF | few | TRBV29-1 | TRBD2 | TRBJ2-3
TGTGCCAGCAGCCAAGATCCGGGGGCGATACGGGAGCCCCAGCATTTT | CASSQDPGAIREPQHF | few | TRBV4-2 | . | TRBJ1-5
TGTGCCAGCAGTGTTAGCCAGACCACAGATACGCAGTATTTT | CASSVSQTTDTQYF | few | TRBV2 | . | TRBJ2-3
TGCAGTGCTGGACAGGGGTACTCACCCCTCCACTTT | CSAGQGYSPLHF | once | TRBV20-1 | TRBD1 | TRBJ1-6
TGTGCCAGCAGCTTAGCTTGGGGCCTGAACACCGGGGAGCTGTTTTTT | CASSLAWGLNTGELFF | few | TRBV7-9 | . | TRBJ2-2
TGTGCCAGCAGCGCAGGGACGGACGACTACGAGCAGTACTTC | CASSAGTDDYEQYF | . | TRBV11-2 | . | TRBJ2-7